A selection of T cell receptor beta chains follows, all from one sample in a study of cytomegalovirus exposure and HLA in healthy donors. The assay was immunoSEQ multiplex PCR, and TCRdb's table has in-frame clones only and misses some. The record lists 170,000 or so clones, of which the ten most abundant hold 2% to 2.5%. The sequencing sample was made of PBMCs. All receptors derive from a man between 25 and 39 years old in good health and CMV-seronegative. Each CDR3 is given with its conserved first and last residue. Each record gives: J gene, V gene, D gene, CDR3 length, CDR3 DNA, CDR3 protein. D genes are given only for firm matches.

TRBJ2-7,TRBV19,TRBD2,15,TGTGCCAGTAGTGCGAGACTAGCGGGCTCCTACGAGCAGTACTTC,CASSARLAGSYEQYF
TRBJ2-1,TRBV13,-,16,TGTGCCAGCACTCCGGCGGCGGGTCGAGCATACAATGAGCAGTTCTTC,CASTPAAGRAYNEQFF
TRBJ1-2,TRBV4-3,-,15,TGCGCCAGCAGCCAAGATTGGGCAGCTGCCTATGGCTACACCTTC,CASSQDWAAAYGYTF
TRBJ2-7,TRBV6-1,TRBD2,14,TGTGCCAGCACAACCCGGGACTACTCCTACGAGCAGTACTTC,CASTTRDYSYEQYF
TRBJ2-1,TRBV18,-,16,TGTGCCAGCTCAGCCCGAACTCTCACCCGGGCGGGTGAGCAGTTCTTC,CASSARTLTRAGEQFF
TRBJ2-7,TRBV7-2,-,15,TGTGCCAGCAGCCTATCCGGCCCCCCGAGGGACGAGCAGTACTTC,CASSLSGPPRDEQYF
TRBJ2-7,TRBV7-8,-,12,TGTGCCAGCAGCTTTAACAGGGACGAGCAGTACTTC,CASSFNRDEQYF
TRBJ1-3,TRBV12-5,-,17,TGTGCTGGTGGTTTGGTACTGACTGGCAGGGCTGGAAACACCATATATTTT,CAGGLVLTGRAGNTIYF
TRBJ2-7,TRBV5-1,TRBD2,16,TGCGCCAGCAGCTTGATACTAGCGGGAGCTGCCTACGAGCAGTACTTC,CASSLILAGAAYEQYF
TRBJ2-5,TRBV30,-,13,TGTGCCTGGAGGCAGGGTAGGGGGTTCGGGCAGTACTTC,CAWRQGRGFGQYF
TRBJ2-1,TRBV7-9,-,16,TGTGCCAGCATCCCGCTTAGTAGGACAAACTACAATGAGCAGTTCTTC,CASIPLSRTNYNEQFF
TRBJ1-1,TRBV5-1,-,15,TGCGCCAGCAGCTTGGCGGGCAGGGGGAACACTGAAGCTTTCTTT,CASSLAGRGNTEAFF
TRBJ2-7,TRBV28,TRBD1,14,TGTGCCAGCAATTCCGTAAACAGGGGCTACGAGCAGTACTTC,CASNSVNRGYEQYF
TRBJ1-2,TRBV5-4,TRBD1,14,TGTGCCAGCAGCTTGGCCAAGACAGGGGTAGGCTACACCTTC,CASSLAKTGVGYTF
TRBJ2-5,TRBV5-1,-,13,TGCGCCAGCAGCGCCGGGAGTCAAGAGACCCAGTACTTC,CASSAGSQETQYF
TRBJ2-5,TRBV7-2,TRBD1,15,TGTGCCAGCAGCCGGGGATCCGGGACAGCCTTGACCCAGTACTTC,CASSRGSGTALTQYF
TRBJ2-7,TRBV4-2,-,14,TGTGCCAGCAGCCAAGATTGGGCCTCCTACGAGCAGTACTTC,CASSQDWASYEQYF
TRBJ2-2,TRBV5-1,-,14,TGCGCCAGCAGCACGGGAGTTCGGACCGGGGAGCTGTTTTTT,CASSTGVRTGELFF
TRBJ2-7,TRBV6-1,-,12,TGTGCCAGCAGTGTTAGCGGCAACGAGCAGTACTTC,CASSVSGNEQYF
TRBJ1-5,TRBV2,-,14,TGTGCCAGCAACCCCGGGGGGCTGGATCAGCCCCAGCATTTT,CASNPGGLDQPQHF
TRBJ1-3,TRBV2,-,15,TGTGCCAGCAGCGTACAGGGAGTCTCTGGAAACACCATATATTTT,CASSVQGVSGNTIYF
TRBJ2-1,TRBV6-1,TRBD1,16,TGTGCCAGCAGTGAAGCGGGGACAGTTAAGGGCAATGAGCAGTTCTTC,CASSEAGTVKGNEQFF
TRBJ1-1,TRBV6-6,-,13,TGTGCCAGCAGTTACTCGATAGGGGTTGAAGCTTTCTTT,CASSYSIGVEAFF
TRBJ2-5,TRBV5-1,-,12,TGCGCCAGCACAGACAGCCAAGAGACCCAGTACTTC,CASTDSQETQYF
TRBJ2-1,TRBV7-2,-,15,TGTGCCAGCAGCATACTACTTAGCGCGGGCGGCCAGCAGTTCTTC,CASSILLSAGGQQFF
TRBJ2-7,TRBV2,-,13,TGTGCCAGCATGACTTATGGAGCTTGGGAGCAGTACTTC,CASMTYGAWEQYF
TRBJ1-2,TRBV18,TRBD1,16,TGTGCCAGCTCACCTTCCGACAGGGCGGATTCCTATGGCTACACCTTC,CASSPSDRADSYGYTF
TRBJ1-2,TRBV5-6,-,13,TGTGCCAGCAGCTTGTCTGCTAACTATGGCTACACCTTC,CASSLSANYGYTF
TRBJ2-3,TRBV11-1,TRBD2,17,TGTGCCAGCAGCTCAGGGGTGGGGACTAGCGCAGCAGATACGCAGTATTTT,CASSSGVGTSAADTQYF
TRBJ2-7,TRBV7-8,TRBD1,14,TGTGCCAGCAGCTTCTCGGGACAGGGGAGTGCGCAGTACTTC,CASSFSGQGSAQYF
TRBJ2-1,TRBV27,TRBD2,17,TGTGCCAGCAGTTTATCGTTTCCCAGCGGGAGGGACAATGAGCAGTTCTTC,CASSLSFPSGRDNEQFF
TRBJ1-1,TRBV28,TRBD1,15,TGTGCCAGCACCATACAGGGGCAGATGAACACTGAAGCTTTCTTT,CASTIQGQMNTEAFF
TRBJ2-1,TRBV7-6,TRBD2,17,TGTGCCAGCAGCTTAGCTCCCTCGGCGGGAGGGCCTGATGAGCAGTTCTTC,CASSLAPSAGGPDEQFF
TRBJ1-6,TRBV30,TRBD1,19,TGTGCCTGGAGTGTATTGGACTGGACAGGGGGTTCCTATAATTCACCCCTCCACTTT,CAWSVLDWTGGSYNSPLHF
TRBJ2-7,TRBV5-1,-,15,TGCGCCAGCAGCCTGGATCCAGGATCCTCCTACGAGCAGTACTTC,CASSLDPGSSYEQYF
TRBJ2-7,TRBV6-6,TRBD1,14,TGTGCCAGCAGCTCCGGGGACAGGGTTTACGAGCAGTACTTC,CASSSGDRVYEQYF
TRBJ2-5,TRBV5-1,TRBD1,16,TGCGCCAGCAGCTCGATGGGGGACAGTCACCAAGAGACCCAGTACTTC,CASSSMGDSHQETQYF
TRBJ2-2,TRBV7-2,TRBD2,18,TGTGCCAGCAGCTATTCAGCTCTAGCGGGAGGTTGGGCCGGGGAGCTGTTTTTT,CASSYSALAGGWAGELFF
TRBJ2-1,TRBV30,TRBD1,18,TGTGCCTGGATGCCGCTGTGGTCAAGACAGGGGGCGCGGGATGAGCAGTTCTTC,CAWMPLWSRQGARDEQFF
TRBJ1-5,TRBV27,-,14,TGTGCCAGCAGTTCTCTCTATAGCAATCAGCCCCAGCATTTT,CASSSLYSNQPQHF
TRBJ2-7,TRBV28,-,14,TGTGCCAGCAGTCAACAGGGTGGGATGGGCGAGCAGTACTTC,CASSQQGGMGEQYF
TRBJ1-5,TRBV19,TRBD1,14,TGTGCCAGTAGGGTCCCAGGGGGCATTCAGCCCCAGCATTTT,CASRVPGGIQPQHF
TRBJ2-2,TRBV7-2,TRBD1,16,TGTGCCAGCAGCTTCGCCGGGACAGGGAACACCGGGGAGCTGTTTTTT,CASSFAGTGNTGELFF
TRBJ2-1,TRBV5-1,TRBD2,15,TGCGCCAGCAGCTTGGTGTCTAGCGGACGAAATGAGCAGTTCTTC,CASSLVSSGRNEQFF
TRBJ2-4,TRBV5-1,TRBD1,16,TGCGCCAGCAGTTATACAGGACAGGGGGCCAAAAACATTCAGTACTTC,CASSYTGQGAKNIQYF
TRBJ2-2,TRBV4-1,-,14,TGCGCCAGCAGCCGGCAGGCGAACACCGGGGAGCTGTTTTTT,CASSRQANTGELFF
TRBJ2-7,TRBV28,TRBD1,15,TGTGCCAGCAGATATACCAACAGGGGGCAGGACGAGCAGTACTTC,CASRYTNRGQDEQYF
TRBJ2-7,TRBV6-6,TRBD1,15,TGTGCCAGCAGTGATACAGGGGTACGGCTCTACGAGCAGTACTTC,CASSDTGVRLYEQYF
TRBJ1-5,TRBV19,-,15,TGTGCCAGTAGTATAGGCCGGGACACCCCACCGCCCCAGCATTTT,CASSIGRDTPPPQHF
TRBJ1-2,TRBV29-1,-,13,TGCAGCGTTGCTGACAGAATTAACTATGGCTACACCTTC,CSVADRINYGYTF
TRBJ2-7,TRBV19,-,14,TGTGCCAGTAGTGCCCCCGGGGACAACTACGAGCAGTACTTC,CASSAPGDNYEQYF
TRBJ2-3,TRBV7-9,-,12,TGTGCCAGCAGCCTCTTTGCGAATACGCAGTATTTT,CASSLFANTQYF
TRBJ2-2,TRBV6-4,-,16,TGTGCCAGCAGTGACTCAGGCAGGGGGGACACCGGGGAGCTGTTTTTT,CASSDSGRGDTGELFF